Below are 21 T cell receptor beta chains sequenced from a single sample in a study of cytomegalovirus exposure and HLA in healthy donors. 13 Jbeta primers and 60 Vbeta primers were used for the PCR. The repertoire was sequenced with immunoSEQ multiplex PCR; TCRdb's copy has only in-frame clones and lacks some. The table shows about 190,000 clones, with 70% to 75% occurring only once. Sequences were obtained from PBMCs. The receptors come from a woman under 40 in good health and CMV-seropositive.

This clone was seen once. The V call is TRBV5-4, the J call TRBJ2-2; weak D call: TRBD2 (6 bases). CDR1 SGHNT and CDR2 YYREEE come from the germline V gene (reference sequence). V lost 4 bases and J lost 4, with 20 bases in between. The CDR3 is 17 amino acids. CDR3 bases: TGTGCCAGCAGCAGAAAGCAGGAGGGGCCGGTCACCGGGGAGCTGTTTTTT. Its protein product is CASSRKQEGPVTGELFF.

This clone was seen only a few times. The chain is built from TRBV5-4 and TRBJ2-7; 8 nucleotides align to TRBD1. Looked up from germline, CDR1 is SGHNT and CDR2 is YYREEE (reference sequence). Germline trimming cut 0 bases from V and 2 bases from J; bases unmatched to any gene: 4. The CDR3 runs to 15 residues. CDR3 nucleotide sequence: TGTGCCAGCAGCTTGGCTGGGACAGGCGCCTACGAGCAGTACTTC. Its translation is CASSLAGTGAYEQYF.

The chain is built from TRBV2 and TRBJ2-7, with D uncertain. Trimming pared 4 bases from V and 0 bases from J, leaving 4 bases between. The CDR3 length is 12 residues. Germline lookup yields CDR1 SNHLY and CDR2 FYNNEI. The CDR3 spells CASSGSSYEQYF. In DNA, the CDR3 is TGTGCCAGCAGTGGCAGCTCCTACGAGCAGTACTTC. The full variable domain, with the rest looked up from reference TRBV2 and TRBJ2-7, is EPEVTQTPSHQVTQMGQEVILRCVPISNHLYFYWYRQILGQKVEFLVSFYNNEISEKSEIFDDQFSVERPDGSNFTLKIRSTKLEDSAMYFCASSGSSYEQYFGPGTRLTVT.

The rearrangement joins TRBV7-9 to TRBJ1-6, with D possibly being TRBD1 (5 bases). Germline V lookup: CDR1 SEHNR, CDR2 FQNEAQ (reference sequence). There are 13 residues in the CDR3. V shed 3 bases and J shed 15 bases, with 15 bases lying between them. CDR3 sequence reads: CASSFGRALVLHF. CDR3 coding DNA: TGTGCCAGCAGCTTCGGCAGGGCGCTAGTCCTCCACTTT.

V is TRBV6-4 and J is TRBJ1-5; 7 bases line up with TRBD1. Trimming took 5 bases from V and 4 from J; bases not matched to a gene: 2. Germline CDR1 and CDR2: MRHNA and SNTAGT. This CDR3 is built from 13 residues. The CDR3 loop reads CASSMDRNQPQHF. The CDR3 bases are TGTGCCAGCAGTATGGACAGGAATCAGCCCCAGCATTTT.

The V gene is TRBV4-1, the J gene TRBJ1-3; D is ambiguous. The ends were cut back, 4 bases at V and 10 bases at J, with 8 bases in the middle. CDR1 is MGHRA and CDR2 is YSYEKL in the germline V gene. The CDR3 runs 11 residues. The CDR3 sequence: CASSRAGTIYF. The CDR3 nucleotides are TGCGCCAGCAGCCGTGCCGGGACCATATATTTT.

The chain uses TRBV23-1 and TRBJ2-1; 8 nucleotides align to TRBD1. TRBV23-1 is known as an ORF, though its function is uncertain. V shed 6 bases, J shed 5 bases, and the junction held 12 bases outside the gene matches. This CDR3 is 16 amino acids long. The CDR3 coding sequence is TGCGCCAGCAGAAACCGGGACAGGTCTCTCGACAATGAGCAGTTCTTC. It yields the protein CASRNRDRSLDNEQFF.

This chain links TRBV27 with TRBJ2-7; 9 nucleotides align to TRBD1. CDR3 length: 16 amino acids. The ends lost 8 bases at V and 5 bases at J; junction bases unmatched: 16. The germline gives CDR1 MNHEY, CDR2 SMNVEV (reference sequence). DNA for the CDR3: TGTGCCAGCGGCAAGAGAACCGGGACAGGGTTCGACGAGCAGTACTTC. Amino acids: CASGKRTGTGFDEQYF.

This sequence joins TRBV11-2 and TRBJ2-1; TRBD1 aligns across 7 bases. V gave up 1 base and J gave up 7 bases; unmatched junction bases: 10. CDR1 is SGHAT, CDR2 FQNNGV, per germline. CDR3 length: 16 residues. The DNA for the CDR3 is TGTGCCAGCAGCTTAGTTCATGGATTACAGGGGAATGAGCAGTTCTTC. Its protein is CASSLVHGLQGNEQFF.

This clone was recorded only once. This chain joins TRBV27 and TRBJ2-5, with unresolved D. The end of the DNA aligns better with TRBJ2-7, so the J call may be wrong. The CDR3 consists of 14 residues. The germline V gene encodes CDR1 MNHEY and CDR2 SMNVEV (reference sequence). CDR3 in amino acids: CASSLSSPSYEQYF. Written as DNA, the CDR3 is TGTGCCAGCAGTTTGTCATCCCCCTCCTACGAGCAGTACTTC.

This chain links TRBV19 with TRBJ2-7; tentatively, D is TRBD1 (5 bases). Germline V gene lookup returns CDR1 LNHDA and CDR2 SQIVND (reference sequence). The V end lost 3 bases, the J end lost 6 bases, and 18 bases lay between the germline ends. This CDR3 region has 15 residues. CDR3 protein: CASSILGAVGSEQYF. CDR3 nucleotide sequence: TGTGCCAGTAGTATCTTAGGGGCCGTTGGAAGCGAGCAGTACTTC. The whole variable domain, filled in from reference TRBV19 and TRBJ2-7, reads DGGITQSPKYLFRKEGQNVTLSCEQNLNHDAMYWYRQDPGQGLRLIYYSQIVNDFQKGDIAEGYSVSREKKESFPLTVTSAQKNPTAFYLCASSILGAVGSEQYFGPGTRLTVT.

Comment on this clone: Within the sample, other DNA sequences also encode this same CDR3. The chain combines TRBV5-1 with TRBJ2-7, with a weak D call TRBD2 (6 bases). CDR1 is SGHRS, CDR2 YFSETQ, per germline. The V end lost 0 bases, the J end lost 6 bases, and 10 bases lay between the germline ends. This CDR3 contains 13 residues. The CDR3 reads CASSLAGGREQYF. Written as DNA, the CDR3 is TGCGCCAGCAGCTTGGCCGGGGGTCGCGAGCAGTACTTC. Filled out from reference TRBV5-1 and TRBJ2-7, the complete variable domain reads KAGVTQTPRYLIKTRGQQVTLSCSPISGHRSVSWYQQTPGQGLQFLFEYFSETQRNKGNFPGRFSGRQFSNSRSEMNVSTLELGDSALYLCASSLAGGREQYFGPGTRLTVT.

The rearrangement links TRBV18 to TRBJ1-4, with 8 bases that match TRBD1. The ends lost 5 bases at V and 8 bases at J; junction bases unmatched: 10. Germline V gives CDR1 KGHSH, CDR2 LQKENI. This CDR3 is 15 amino acids long. In DNA form, the CDR3 reads TGTGCCAGCTCAGTCGACAGGGGATTGACAGAAAAACTGTTTTTT. The encoded protein is CASSVDRGLTEKLFF.

The genes are TRBV28 and TRBJ2-5, with 7 bases matching TRBD1. The end of the DNA is better explained by TRBJ2-7, so the J call may be wrong. The CDR3 runs to 19 residues. The V gene's germline CDR1 is MDHEN and CDR2 SYDVKM. The CDR3 reads CASSSATGTEKRLSYEQYF. The DNA for the CDR3 is TGTGCCAGCAGTTCAGCCACCGGGACAGAAAAACGATTAAGCTACGAGCAGTACTTC.

V and J are TRBV13 and TRBJ1-1; D is possibly TRBD1 (6 bases). CDR3 size: 16 residues. The germline CDR1 and CDR2 sequences are PRHDT and FYEKMQ (reference sequence). V was cut by 0 bases and J by 0 bases, with 11 bases left in between. CDR3: CASSLGAGAMNTEAFF. DNA for the CDR3: TGTGCCAGCAGCTTAGGGGCAGGGGCTATGAACACTGAAGCTTTCTTT.

V usage is TRBV19 and J usage is TRBJ2-1; 14 nucleotides align to TRBD2. Germline V gene lookup returns CDR1 LNHDA and CDR2 SQIVND (reference sequence). The CDR3 contains 15 residues. Trimming took 5 bases from V and 7 from J; bases not matched to a gene: 4. In DNA form, the CDR3 reads TGTGCCAGTAGTCTCGGGACTAGCGGGGGTAATGAGCAGTTCTTC. Translated: CASSLGTSGGNEQFF.

V and J are TRBV4-2 and TRBJ2-3, with a possible D match to TRBD2 (5 bases). The V end was cut by 4 bases, the J end by 4 bases, with 18 bases between. Looked up from germline, CDR1 is LGHNA and CDR2 is YNFKEQ. The CDR3 runs 16 residues. Here the CDR3 reads CASSPRARAGADTQYF. In DNA, the CDR3 is TGTGCCAGCAGCCCTCGGGCAAGGGCCGGGGCAGATACGCAGTATTTT.

This chain joins TRBV10-3 and TRBJ2-5, with TRBD2 matching 7 bases. The J call is doubtful: the DNA matches TRBJ2-7 better. The CDR3 runs 16 residues. CDR1 is ENHRY and CDR2 is SYGVKD in the germline V gene. CDR3 in amino acids: CAISESVGGLLYEQYF. The CDR3 DNA is TGTGCCATCAGTGAGTCGGTCGGGGGACTACTCTACGAGCAGTACTTC.

The rearrangement uses TRBV5-1 and TRBJ2-7; D possibly corresponds to TRBD2 (5 bases). CDR1 SGHRS and CDR2 YFSETQ come from the germline V gene. The CDR3 totals 16 residues. V was trimmed by 0 bases and J by 0 bases, leaving 13 bases between them. In nucleotides, the CDR3 is TGCGCCAGCAGCTTGGAGGAGGCTGGGAGCTCCTACGAGCAGTACTTC. Translation: CASSLEEAGSSYEQYF.

V usage is TRBV7-6 and J usage is TRBJ2-7, with D possibly matching TRBD1 (5 bases). Per germline, CDR1 SGHVS and CDR2 FNYEAQ. V was pared by 0 bases and J by 4 bases, with 10 bases between. CDR3 length equals 14 residues. CDR3 bases: TGTGCCAGCAGCTTAGCAGGGGTCGAGTACGAGCAGTACTTC. Its protein product is CASSLAGVEYEQYF.

This chain uses TRBV21-1 with TRBJ2-1; TRBD2 is the table's D call and was not checked against the DNA. TRBV21-1 is a pseudogene locus. The CDR3 spans 17 residues. The CDR3 sequence is CASSKEEGGQYANEQFF. CDR3 coding DNA: TGTGCCAGCAGCAAAGAAGAGGGAGGGCAGTATGCGAATGAGCAGTTCTTC.